These 25 T cell receptor beta chains were sequenced from one sample in a study of regulatory T cells in long-lasting Graves disease. Building of the TCR beta libraries involved iRepertoire HTBI primers and Arm-PCR of CDR3 regions. TCRdb passed the multiplex PCR reads through MiXCR, listing each CDR3 protein once. The table shows about 620,000 distinct CDR3 sequences, with 15% to 20% occurring only once. Indicated time point: newly diagnosed GD, antithyroid drugs for less than 3 months. PBMC-derived RNA was used for the TCR library. The data were also submitted as part of a second study, on T cells in Graves' hyperthyroidism and ophthalmopathy.

The sample was peripheral blood mononuclear cells (PBMCs), taken at new diagnosis, from a patient treated with antithyroid drugs. The receptors derive from a woman in her 30s with Graves disease.

This clonotype was counted a few times. The chain uses TRBV7-9 and TRBJ2-1, with no clear D. The DNA end favors TRBJ2-5, so the J call may be wrong. CDR1 and CDR2 (germline): SEHNR, FQNEAQ (reference sequence). The length of the CDR3 is 15 residues. CDR3 DNA: TGTGCCAGCAGCTTAGGGAGTCAGTGGGCAGAGACCCAGTACTTC. This gives the protein CASSLGSQWAETQYF.

This clonotype appeared a single time. V usage is TRBV11-3 and J usage is TRBJ2-3; 7 nucleotides align to TRBD2. The DNA end is a closer match to TRBJ2-5, so the J assignment may be wrong. This CDR3 region has 13 residues. CDR1 and CDR2 from the germline V gene are SGHNT and YENEEA. CDR3 nucleotides: TGTGCCAGCAGCTTAAGCGGGGCTGGGGCCCAGTACTTC. Translated: CASSLSGAGAQYF.

This clonotype was seen more than once but under ten times. The V and J genes are TRBV19 and TRBJ1-2; TRBD1 matches at 8 bases. The ends lost 7 bases at V and 8 bases at J; junction bases unmatched: 15. The CDR3 extends over 15 amino acids. Germline V lookup: CDR1 LNHDA, CDR2 SQIVND (reference sequence). CDR3 residues: CASTPGGGQASGYTF. DNA for the CDR3: TGTGCCAGTACCCCAGGTGGGGGACAGGCCTCAGGCTACACCTTC.

The CDR3 protein is CASSIQGQGGYNEQFF. For the CDR3, the DNA is TGCGCCAGCAGCATACAGGGCCAGGGGGGGTACAATGAGCAGTTCTTC. The V gene is TRBV4-1, the J gene TRBJ2-1; D might be TRBD1 or TRBD2, each matching 7 bases. The germline CDR1 and CDR2 sequences are MGHRA and YSYEKL. The CDR3 spans 16 residues. V dropped 5 bases and J dropped 4 bases, with 18 bases sitting between them.

This clonotype was observed a few times. This chain uses TRBV28 with TRBJ2-3; D is perhaps TRBD1 (6 bases). This CDR3 contains 15 residues. Looked up from germline, CDR1 is MDHEN and CDR2 is SYDVKM. Trimming cost V 7 bases and J 4 bases, with 18 bases left between them. CDR3: CASNKPGVGADTQYF. The DNA for the CDR3 is TGTGCCAGCAACAAACCAGGGGTGGGGGCAGATACGCAGTATTTT.

This clonotype was counted a few times. The V and J genes are TRBV29-1 and TRBJ2-3; possibly TRBD2 for D (6 bases). V lost 4 bases and J 6 bases, leaving 14 bases between the germline ends. The CDR3 contains 13 residues. Germline CDR1 SQVTM, CDR2 ANQGSEA. The CDR3 loop reads CSVARGRGDTQYF. DNA for the CDR3: TGCAGCGTTGCCCGGGGGAGAGGGGATACGCAGTATTTT.

This clonotype has a handful of counts. This sequence joins TRBV6-1 and TRBJ1-4; D uncertain. The CDR3 is made up of 14 amino acids. CDR1 is MNHNS, CDR2 SASEGT, per germline. V lost 7 bases, J lost 0 bases, and 9 bases lay in between. CDR3 DNA sequence: TGTGCCAGCAAGTCGGGTGCAACTAATGAAAAACTGTTTTTT. Amino acid sequence: CASKSGATNEKLFF.

The rearrangement links TRBV7-2 to TRBJ2-1; 8 bases are shared with TRBD1. There are 19 residues in the CDR3. Germline lookup yields CDR1 SGHTA and CDR2 FQGNSA. V shed 6 bases and J 6 bases; nucleotides not matched to a gene: 22. The CDR3 reads CASRQTGTGILKGLNEQFF. The CDR3 DNA follows: TGTGCCAGCAGACAAACCGGGACAGGCATACTAAAGGGCCTCAATGAGCAGTTCTTC.

The rearrangement joins TRBV9 to TRBJ2-2, with TRBD2 matching 7 bases. The ends lost 0 bases at V and 4 bases at J; junction bases unmatched: 6. Germline V gene lookup returns CDR1 SGDLS and CDR2 YYNGEE. The CDR3 has 16 residues. The CDR3, as DNA: TGTGCCAGCAGCGTAGTAAGCGGGGTAATCACCGGGGAGCTGTTTTTT. This codes for CASSVVSGVITGELFF.

This rearrangement joins TRBV18 to TRBJ2-5; maybe TRBD1 (6 bases). Germline assignment: CDR1 KGHSH and CDR2 LQKENI. V dropped 4 bases and J dropped 1 base, with 10 bases sitting between them. There are 14 residues in the CDR3. The CDR3: CASSLLDSQETQYF. CDR3 DNA sequence: TGTGCCAGCTCACTCTTGGACAGCCAAGAGACCCAGTACTTC.

This clonotype was picked up many times. V and J are TRBV28 and TRBJ1-2; maybe TRBD1 (5 bases). Germline values: CDR1 MDHEN, CDR2 SYDVKM. V was trimmed by 4 bases and J by 7 bases, leaving 10 bases between them. The CDR3 has 12 residues. The CDR3 protein is CASSSGKTGYTF. The CDR3 DNA reads TGTGCCAGCAGTTCAGGGAAGACTGGCTACACCTTC.

This clonotype turned up a few times. The V call is TRBV5-1, the J call TRBJ1-1; TRBD1 aligns across 7 bases. V lost 3 bases and J lost 1; bases outside the gene matches: 6. Germline assignment: CDR1 SGHRS and CDR2 YFSETQ. The CDR3 covers 15 residues. The CDR3 sequence: CASSYKDRTNTEAFF. CDR3 sequence (DNA): TGCGCCAGCAGCTACAAGGACAGGACGAACACTGAAGCTTTCTTT. The entire variable domain, with the rest obtained from reference TRBV5-1 and TRBJ1-1, is as follows: KAGVTQTPRYLIKTRGQQVTLSCSPISGHRSVSWYQQTPGQGLQFLFEYFSETQRNKGNFPGRFSGRQFSNSRSEMNVSTLELGDSALYLCASSYKDRTNTEAFFGQGTRLTVV.

This clonotype was seen a few times. This chain joins TRBV20-1 and TRBJ2-2; TRBD1 matches 7 bases. Germline values: CDR1 DFQATT, CDR2 SNEGSKA (reference sequence). This CDR3 spans 15 amino acids. Losses at the gene ends were 2 bases for V and 1 base for J; bases not matched to a gene: 4. DNA for the CDR3: TGCAGTGCTAGACACACAGGGGTGAACACCGGGGAGCTGTTTTTT. Translated, it gives CSARHTGVNTGELFF.

This clonotype was counted many times. V usage is TRBV6-1 and J usage is TRBJ1-2; the D gene is possibly TRBD1 (5 bases). The CDR3 has 13 amino acids. CDR1 is MNHNS, CDR2 SASEGT, per germline. The ends were cut back, 5 bases at V and 4 bases at J, with 11 bases in the middle. CDR3 sequence reads: CASSKTATYGYTF. In nucleotides, the CDR3 is TGTGCCAGCAGTAAGACAGCGACCTATGGCTACACCTTC.

This clonotype was recorded a few times. The chain links TRBV12-3 or TRBV12-4 to TRBJ2-5; D unclear. Deletions cut 2 bases from V and 5 bases from J, with 6 bases between. The CDR3 loop spans 12 amino acids. This CDR3 reads CASSLWLETQYF. The CDR3, as DNA: TGTGCCAGCAGTTTATGGCTGGAGACCCAGTACTTC.

The chain has TRBV6-1 and TRBJ1-3; TRBD1 matches at 7 bases. This CDR3 has 16 residues. The germline CDR1 and CDR2 sequences are MNHNS and SASEGT. The V segment lost 6 bases and the J segment 2 bases; nucleotides outside the gene matches: 10. CDR3 sequence: CASRSGKGAAGNTIYF. CDR3 bases: TGTGCCAGCAGGTCGGGGAAGGGGGCGGCTGGAAACACCATATATTTT.

This chain uses TRBV19 with TRBJ1-5, with D perhaps TRBD1 (5 bases). Germline CDR1 reads LNHDA; CDR2 reads SQIVND (reference sequence). Trimming took 7 bases from V and 1 from J, leaving 17 bases between them. The CDR3 runs 16 residues. CDR3 sequence reads: CASTLGGIWSNQPQHF. CDR3 in DNA: TGTGCCAGTACTCTTGGGGGGATTTGGAGCAATCAGCCCCAGCATTTT.

The genes are TRBV10-3 and TRBJ2-3; D is undetermined. Trimming took 4 bases from V and 7 from J, leaving 12 bases between them. Germline-derived CDR1 and CDR2 are ENHRY and SYGVKD. This CDR3 region has 13 residues. CDR3 sequence reads: CAISGAQDNTQYF. The CDR3 DNA reads as TGTGCCATCAGTGGGGCCCAAGACAATACGCAGTATTTT.

This clonotype was observed a few times. V usage is TRBV18 and J usage is TRBJ2-5; D is ambiguous. Trimming cost V 1 base and J 2 bases, with 5 bases left between them. Germline V lookup: CDR1 KGHSH, CDR2 LQKENI. CDR3 length: 13 residues. DNA of the CDR3: TGTGCCAGCTCACCACGCTTTCAAGAGACCCAGTACTTC. Residues: CASSPRFQETQYF.

This clonotype was found many times. The chain employs TRBV27 and TRBJ1-2, with 8 positions matching TRBD1. With 3 bases clipped from V and 4 bases from J, the junction kept 4 bases outside the gene matches. CDR3 size: 14 residues. CDR1 MNHEY and CDR2 SMNVEV come from the germline V gene (reference sequence). CDR3 nucleotide sequence: TGTGCCAGCAGTTTGGACAGGGTTTCCTATGGCTACACCTTC. Translated: CASSLDRVSYGYTF.

This clonotype was recorded many times. This sequence joins TRBV12-3 or TRBV12-4 and TRBJ1-5; D is unclear. V lost 3 bases and J lost 0, with 9 bases in between. CDR3 length: 15 residues. CDR3 region: CASSLRSSSNQPQHF. The DNA for the CDR3 is TGTGCCAGCAGTTTGAGAAGTTCTAGCAATCAGCCCCAGCATTTT.

This clonotype was found many times. V usage is TRBV12-3 or TRBV12-4 and J usage is TRBJ2-3; TRBD1 might be the D (5 bases). The CDR3 is 16 residues long. The V gene lost 6 bases and the J gene lost 6 bases, with 22 bases spanning the gap. The CDR3, as DNA: TGTGCCAGCAGCCCACCGGGTCAGGGATTGACGGATACGCAGTATTTT. Translating it yields CASSPPGQGLTDTQYF.

Comment on this clonotype: This clone may be a read error of a much larger clone one base away. This chain uses TRBV7-9 with TRBJ2-5, with 14 bases fitting TRBD2. Looked up from germline, CDR1 is SEHNR and CDR2 is FQNEAQ (reference sequence). The CDR3 has 16 residues. V was clipped by 5 bases and J by 5 bases; unmatched bases: 7. The CDR3 coding sequence is TGTGCCAGCAGCCCAAACGGACTAGCGGGAGGTGAGACCCAGTACTTC. The encoded protein is CASSPNGLAGGETQYF.

As for this clonotype: Its ends do not fully match the called genes, so a read error is possible. The V call is TRBV25-1, the J call TRBJ1-4; D is uncertain. This CDR3 region has 12 residues. Germline CDR1 reads MGHDK; CDR2 reads SYGVNS. The CDR3 region has the DNA TGTGCCAGCAATGAACCCTTTGAAAAACTGTTTTTT. Its translation: CASNEPFEKLFF. The full variable domain, with the rest looked up from reference TRBV25-1 and TRBJ1-4, is EADIYQTPRYLVIGTGKKITLECSQTMGHDKMYWYQQDPGMELHLIHYSYGVNSTEKGDLSSESTVSRIRTEHFPLTLESARPSHTSQYLCASNEPFEKLFFGSGTQLSVL.

Ten or more counts support this clonotype. The rearrangement joins TRBV27 to TRBJ2-1; no clear D gene. The length of the CDR3 is 14 residues. Germline V lookup: CDR1 MNHEY, CDR2 SMNVEV (reference sequence). V lost 4 bases, J lost 5 bases, and 12 bases lay in between. In nucleotides, the CDR3 is TGTGCCAGCAGTTGGGGTCAGTCACACAATGAGCAGTTCTTC. Protein sequence: CASSWGQSHNEQFF.